This TCR beta chain was identified during a study of naive and memory T cell subsets. General study points: In CD4 and CD8 cells, diversity dropped from naive through EMRA.

This clonotype was seen a few times. Its antigen is as yet unknown. Trimming shortened V by 5 bases and J by 1 base, and 16 bases separated the two germline ends. The CDR3 sequence is 16 residues long. Per germline, CDR1 SGHTA and CDR2 FQGNSA. The beta constant-region primer was an equimolar mix of two oligonucleotides covering TRBC1 and TRBC2. TCRdb re-analysed the UMI-ligation and nested PCR reads in MiXCR, keeping a single row per CDR3 protein. The table shows 140,000 to 150,000 distinct CDR3 sequences, with about 18% occurring only once. The sample consisted of naive CD4+ T cells from blood. This receptor was identified in a human donor in good health. The rearrangement links TRBV7-2 to TRBJ2-3; D tentatively reads TRBD1 or TRBD2 (7 bases each). In DNA, the CDR3 is TGTGCCAGCAGCCTGACAGGGAGGGCTGGCACAGATACGCAGTATTTT. Amino acids: CASSLTGRAGTDTQYF.